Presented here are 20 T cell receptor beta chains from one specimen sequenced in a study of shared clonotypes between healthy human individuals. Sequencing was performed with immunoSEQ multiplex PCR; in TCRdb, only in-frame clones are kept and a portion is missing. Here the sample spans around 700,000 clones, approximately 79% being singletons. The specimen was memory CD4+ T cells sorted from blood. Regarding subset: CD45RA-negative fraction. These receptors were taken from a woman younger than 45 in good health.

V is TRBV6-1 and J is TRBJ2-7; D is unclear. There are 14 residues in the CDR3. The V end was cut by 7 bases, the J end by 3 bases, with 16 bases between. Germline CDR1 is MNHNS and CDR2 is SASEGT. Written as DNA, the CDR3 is TGTGCCAGCATAGGTCCTCCAGGCCGCTACGAGCAGTACTTC. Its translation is CASIGPPGRYEQYF.

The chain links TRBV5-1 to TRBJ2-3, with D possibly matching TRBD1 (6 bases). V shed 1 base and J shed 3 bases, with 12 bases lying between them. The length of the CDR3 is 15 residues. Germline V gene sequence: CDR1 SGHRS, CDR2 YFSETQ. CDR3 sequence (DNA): TGCGCCAGCAGCTTGCAGGGGCGTGATACAGATACGCAGTATTTT. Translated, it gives CASSLQGRDTDTQYF.

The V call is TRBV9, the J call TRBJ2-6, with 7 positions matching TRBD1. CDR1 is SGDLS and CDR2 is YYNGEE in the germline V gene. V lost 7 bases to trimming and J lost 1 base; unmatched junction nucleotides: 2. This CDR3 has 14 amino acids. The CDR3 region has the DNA TGTGCCAGCCAACAGGGGTCTGGGGCCAACGTCCTGACTTTC. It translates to CASQQGSGANVLTF.

The CDR3 sequence: CASSLGQREGEQFF. The CDR3 coding sequence is TGTGCCAGCAGTTTAGGTCAGCGGGAGGGCGAGCAGTTCTTC. The chain combines TRBV27 with TRBJ2-1, with 10 bases matching TRBD2. The CDR3 length is 14 residues. Trimming took 2 bases from V and 10 from J; bases not matched to a gene: 5. Germline loops: CDR1 MNHEY, CDR2 SMNVEV (reference sequence).

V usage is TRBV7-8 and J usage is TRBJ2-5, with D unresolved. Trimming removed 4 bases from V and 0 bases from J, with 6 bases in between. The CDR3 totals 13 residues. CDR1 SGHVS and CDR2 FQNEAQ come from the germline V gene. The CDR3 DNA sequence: TGTGCCAGCAGCTCCAGGTACCAAGAGACCCAGTACTTC. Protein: CASSSRYQETQYF.

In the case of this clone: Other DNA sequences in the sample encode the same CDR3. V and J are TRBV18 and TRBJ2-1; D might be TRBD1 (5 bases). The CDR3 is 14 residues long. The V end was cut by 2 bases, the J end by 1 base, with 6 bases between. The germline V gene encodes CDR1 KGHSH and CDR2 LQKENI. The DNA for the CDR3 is TGTGCCAGCTCACCAAGGGGATCCTACAATGAGCAGTTCTTC. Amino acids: CASSPRGSYNEQFF.

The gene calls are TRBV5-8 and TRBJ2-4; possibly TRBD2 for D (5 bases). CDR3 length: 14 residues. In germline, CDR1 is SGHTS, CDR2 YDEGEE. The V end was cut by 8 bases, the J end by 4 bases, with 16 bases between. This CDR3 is CASEGGSSKNIQYF. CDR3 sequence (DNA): TGTGCCAGTGAAGGTGGGAGTTCTAAAAACATTCAGTACTTC.

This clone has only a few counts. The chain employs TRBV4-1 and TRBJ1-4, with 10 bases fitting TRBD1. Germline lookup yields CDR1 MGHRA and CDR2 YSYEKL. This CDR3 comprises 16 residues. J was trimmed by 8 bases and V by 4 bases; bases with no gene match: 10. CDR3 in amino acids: CASSRGTGAFGEKLFF. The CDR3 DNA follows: TGCGCCAGCAGCCGTGGGACAGGGGCTTTTGGCGAAAAACTGTTTTTT.

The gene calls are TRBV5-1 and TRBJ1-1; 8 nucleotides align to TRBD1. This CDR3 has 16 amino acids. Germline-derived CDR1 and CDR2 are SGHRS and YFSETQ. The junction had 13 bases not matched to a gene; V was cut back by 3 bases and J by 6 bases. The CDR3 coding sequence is TGCGCCAGCAGCTCGACCGGGACAGGAATCAGGGCTGAAGCTTTCTTT. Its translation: CASSSTGTGIRAEAFF. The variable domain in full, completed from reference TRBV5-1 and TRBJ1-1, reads KAGVTQTPRYLIKTRGQQVTLSCSPISGHRSVSWYQQTPGQGLQFLFEYFSETQRNKGNFPGRFSGRQFSNSRSEMNVSTLELGDSALYLCASSSTGTGIRAEAFFGQGTRLTVV.

The CDR3 protein is CASSPNWAGRGKGDTQYF. DNA of the CDR3: TGTGCCAGCAGTCCCAACTGGGCGGGGAGAGGAAAAGGAGATACGCAGTATTTT. The chain has TRBV28 and TRBJ2-3, with D possibly TRBD2 on 6 matching bases. The CDR3 loop spans 18 amino acids. The germline V gene has CDR1 MDHEN and CDR2 SYDVKM. The V end was cut by 5 bases, the J end by 5 bases, with 26 bases between. Based on the CDR3 plus reference TRBV28 and TRBJ2-3, the full variable domain is DVKVTQSSRYLVKRTGEKVFLECVQDMDHENMFWYRQDPGLGLRLIYFSYDVKMKEKGDIPEGYSVSREKKERFSLILESASTNQTSMYLCASSPNWAGRGKGDTQYFGPGTRLTVL.

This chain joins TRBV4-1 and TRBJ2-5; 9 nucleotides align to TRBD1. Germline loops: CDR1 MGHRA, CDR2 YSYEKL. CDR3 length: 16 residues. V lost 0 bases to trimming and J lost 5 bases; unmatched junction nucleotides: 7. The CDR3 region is CASSQEYRGRLETQYF. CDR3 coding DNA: TGCGCCAGCAGCCAAGAATACAGGGGGCGCCTCGAGACCCAGTACTTC.

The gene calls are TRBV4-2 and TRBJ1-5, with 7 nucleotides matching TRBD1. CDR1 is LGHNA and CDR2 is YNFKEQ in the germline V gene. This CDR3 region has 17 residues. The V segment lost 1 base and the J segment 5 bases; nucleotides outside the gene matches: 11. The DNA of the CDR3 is TGTGCCAGCAGCCAAGGAGGCTGGGAGACAGGGCATCAGCCCCAGCATTTT. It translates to CASSQGGWETGHQPQHF.

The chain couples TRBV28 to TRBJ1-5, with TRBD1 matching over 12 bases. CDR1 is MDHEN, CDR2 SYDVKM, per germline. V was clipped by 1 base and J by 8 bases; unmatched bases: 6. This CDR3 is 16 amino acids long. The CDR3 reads CASSLLGTGGTKPQHF. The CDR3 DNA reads TGTGCCAGCAGTTTATTAGGGACAGGGGGCACGAAGCCCCAGCATTTT.

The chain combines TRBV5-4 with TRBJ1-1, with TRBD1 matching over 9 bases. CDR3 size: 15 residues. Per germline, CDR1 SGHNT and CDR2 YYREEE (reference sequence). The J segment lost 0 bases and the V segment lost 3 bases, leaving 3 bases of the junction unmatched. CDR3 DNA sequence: TGTGCCAGCAGCTGGGGGACAGGGATGAACACTGAAGCTTTCTTT. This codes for CASSWGTGMNTEAFF.

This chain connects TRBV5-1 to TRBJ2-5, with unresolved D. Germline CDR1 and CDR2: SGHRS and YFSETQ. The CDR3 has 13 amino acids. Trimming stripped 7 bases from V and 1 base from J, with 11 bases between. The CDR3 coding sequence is TGCGCCAGCCGTATAATTGGCCAAGAGACCCAGTACTTC. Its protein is CASRIIGQETQYF.

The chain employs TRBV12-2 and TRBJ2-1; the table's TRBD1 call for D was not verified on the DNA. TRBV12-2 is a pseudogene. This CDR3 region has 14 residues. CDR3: CASPIGQVYNEQFF. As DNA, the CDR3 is TGTGCAAGTCCCATCGGACAGGTATACAATGAGCAGTTCTTC.

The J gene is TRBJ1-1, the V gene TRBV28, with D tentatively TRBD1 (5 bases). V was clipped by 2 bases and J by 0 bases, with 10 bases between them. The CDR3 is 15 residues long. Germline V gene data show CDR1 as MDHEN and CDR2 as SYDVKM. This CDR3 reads CASSLGRAMNTEAFF. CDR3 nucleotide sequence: TGTGCCAGCAGTTTAGGCAGGGCCATGAACACTGAAGCTTTCTTT.

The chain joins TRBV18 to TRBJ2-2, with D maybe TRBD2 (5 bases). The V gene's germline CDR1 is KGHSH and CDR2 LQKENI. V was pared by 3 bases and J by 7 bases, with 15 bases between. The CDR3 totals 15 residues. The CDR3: CASSPPAAEGGELFF. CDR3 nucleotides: TGTGCCAGCTCACCCCCGGCGGCCGAGGGCGGGGAGCTGTTTTTT.

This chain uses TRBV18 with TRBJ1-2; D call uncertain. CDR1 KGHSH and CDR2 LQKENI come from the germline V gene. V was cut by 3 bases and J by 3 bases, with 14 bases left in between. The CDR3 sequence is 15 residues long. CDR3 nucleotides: TGTGCCAGCTCACCGGAGGCGGGAAACTACTATGGCTACACCTTC. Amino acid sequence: CASSPEAGNYYGYTF. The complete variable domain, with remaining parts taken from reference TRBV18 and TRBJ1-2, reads NAGVMQNPRHLVRRRGQEARLRCSPMKGHSHVYWYRQLPEEGLKFMVYLQKENIIDESGMPKERFSAEFPKEGPSILRIQQVVRGDSAAYFCASSPEAGNYYGYTFGSGTRLTVV.

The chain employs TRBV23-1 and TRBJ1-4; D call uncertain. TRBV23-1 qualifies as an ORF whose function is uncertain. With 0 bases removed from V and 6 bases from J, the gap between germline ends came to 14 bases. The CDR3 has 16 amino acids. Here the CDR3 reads CASSQSRVQMDEKLFF. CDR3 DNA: TGCGCCAGCAGTCAATCCCGCGTCCAGATGGATGAAAAACTGTTTTTT.